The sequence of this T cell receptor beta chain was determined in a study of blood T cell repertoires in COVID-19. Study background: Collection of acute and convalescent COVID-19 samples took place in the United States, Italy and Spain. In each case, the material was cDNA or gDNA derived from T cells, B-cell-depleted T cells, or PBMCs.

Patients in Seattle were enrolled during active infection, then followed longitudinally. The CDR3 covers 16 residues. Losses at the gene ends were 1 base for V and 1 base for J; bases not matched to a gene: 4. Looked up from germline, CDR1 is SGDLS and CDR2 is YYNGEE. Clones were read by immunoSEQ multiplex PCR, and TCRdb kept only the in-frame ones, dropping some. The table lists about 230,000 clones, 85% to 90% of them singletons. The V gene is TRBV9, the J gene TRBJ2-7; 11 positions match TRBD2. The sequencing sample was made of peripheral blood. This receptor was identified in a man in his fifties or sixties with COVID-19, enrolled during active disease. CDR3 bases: TGTGCCAGCAGCGTAACGGGACTAGCGGATTCCTACGAGCAGTACTTC. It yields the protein CASSVTGLADSYEQYF.